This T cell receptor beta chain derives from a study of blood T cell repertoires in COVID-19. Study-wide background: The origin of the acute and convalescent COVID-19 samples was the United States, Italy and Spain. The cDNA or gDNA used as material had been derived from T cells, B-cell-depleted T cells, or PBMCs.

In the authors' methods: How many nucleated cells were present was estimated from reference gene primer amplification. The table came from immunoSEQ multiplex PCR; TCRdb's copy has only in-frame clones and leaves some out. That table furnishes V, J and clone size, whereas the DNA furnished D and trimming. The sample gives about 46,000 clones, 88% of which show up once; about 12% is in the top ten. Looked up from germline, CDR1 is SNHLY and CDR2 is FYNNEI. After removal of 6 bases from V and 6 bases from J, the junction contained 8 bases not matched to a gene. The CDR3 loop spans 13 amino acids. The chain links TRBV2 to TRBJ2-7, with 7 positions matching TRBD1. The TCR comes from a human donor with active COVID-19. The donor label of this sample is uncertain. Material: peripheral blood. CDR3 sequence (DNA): TGTGCCAGCAGGCTACAGGGGTTAGGCGAGCAGTACTTC. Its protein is CASRLQGLGEQYF. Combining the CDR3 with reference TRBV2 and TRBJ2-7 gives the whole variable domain EPEVTQTPSHQVTQMGQEVILRCVPISNHLYFYWYRQILGQKVEFLVSFYNNEISEKSEIFDDQFSVERPDGSNFTLKIRSTKLEDSAMYFCASRLQGLGEQYFGPGTRLTVT.